This TCR beta chain was profiled in a study of T-cell reconstitution after alpha-beta-depleted transplantation in children. Overall study results and limits: Surviving recipient cells, namely T cells and thymic progenitors, were the source of high day-60 TCRbeta diversity in some patients. From newly produced T cells came most of the T-cell counts and diversity one year after transplant. Expanded graft clones, several hundred of them, were reportedly the source of alpha-beta T cells about two months after transplant.

The germline gives CDR1 SEHNR, CDR2 FQNEAQ (reference sequence). The CDR3 spans 12 residues. The germline V and J ends were trimmed by 2 bases and 8 bases, with 6 bases remaining between them. A note on this clonotype: What it binds is not known.

The TCRbeta library incorporated unique molecular identifiers. TCRdb fed the PCR reads into MiXCR, producing one record per CDR3 protein. The sample yields approximately 650,000 distinct CDR3 sequences, about an eighth seen once. The J gene is TRBJ2-2, the V gene TRBV7-9, with D unclear. This clonotype was sampled from a girl aged 2 to 10 with congenital amegakaryocytic thrombocytopenia, due to receive a stem cell transplant. Sequencing was performed on PBMCs, taken before TCRalphabeta/CD19-depleted stem cell transplant. CDR3 nucleotides: TGTGCCAGCAGCTTACAACAGGGGGAGCTGTTTTTT. Amino acid sequence: CASSLQQGELFF. The entire variable domain, with the rest obtained from reference TRBV7-9 and TRBJ2-2, is as follows: DTGVSQNPRHKITKRGQNVTFRCDPISEHNRLYWYRQTLGQGPEFLTYFQNEAQLEKSRLLSDRFSAERPKGSFSTLEIQRTEQGDSAMYLCASSLQQGELFFGEGSRLTVL.